Each of the 19 T cell receptor beta chains below was sequenced from the same sample in a study of cytomegalovirus exposure and HLA in healthy donors (dated by TCRdb to the late 2010s). Library prep was done by the immunoSEQ multiplex PCR assay. A mixture of 60 forward primers for TCR Vbeta segments and 13 reverse primers for TCR Jbeta segments was used in the multiplex PCR. Held by TCRdb, this immuneACCESS table contains in-frame sequences only and omits some clones. Under half of the omission traces to an unresolved V gene where checked; the cause of the rest is unknown. The sample table lists tens of thousands of clones, over 75% of them with a count of one. Around 10% of the sample goes to the ten largest clones. Sequenced material: PBMCs. These receptors originate from a woman aged 25 to 39 in good health and CMV-seropositive.

V usage is TRBV10-2 and J usage is TRBJ2-5, with 13 positions matching TRBD2. The CDR3 contains 16 residues. CDR1 is WSHSY and CDR2 is SAAADI in the germline V gene. Trimming removed 6 bases from V and 6 bases from J; junction bases left unmatched: 10. For the CDR3, the DNA is TGCGCCAGCAGCGGGACTAGCGGGAAGAGGGACAAGACCCAGTACTTC. Its translation: CASSGTSGKRDKTQYF.

The chain couples TRBV2 to TRBJ2-5, with a weak D call TRBD2 (5 bases). Germline CDR1 is SNHLY and CDR2 is FYNNEI. V was clipped by 5 bases and J by 3 bases, with 7 bases between them. This CDR3 is 12 amino acids long. The CDR3 spells CASSPGKETQYF. The DNA of the CDR3 is TGTGCCAGCAGTCCCGGGAAAGAGACCCAGTACTTC.

V is TRBV28 and J is TRBJ2-7, with D perhaps TRBD1 (6 bases). Germline loops: CDR1 MDHEN, CDR2 SYDVKM. V was pared by 11 bases and J by 4 bases, with 15 bases between. CDR3 length: 12 amino acids. The CDR3 spells CASRGTLYEQYF. DNA of the CDR3: TGTGCCTCCCGAGGGACATTGTACGAGCAGTACTTC.

The chain employs TRBV28 and TRBJ2-7; 9 nucleotides align to TRBD1. The V gene end was trimmed by 6 bases and the J gene end by 6 bases; junction bases not matched to a gene: 12. Germline V CDR1 and CDR2: MDHEN, SYDVKM. The CDR3 contains 15 residues. CDR3 loop: CASRTLGQGSAEQYF. For the CDR3, the DNA is TGTGCCAGCAGGACGCTCGGACAGGGGAGTGCCGAGCAGTACTTC.

V usage is TRBV19 and J usage is TRBJ2-7; TRBD1 is a possible D gene (5 bases). The germline CDR1 and CDR2 sequences are LNHDA and SQIVND (reference sequence). V was pared by 3 bases and J by 5 bases, with 17 bases between. This CDR3 has 15 amino acids. For the CDR3, the DNA is TGTGCCAGTAGTATTAGTCACGGTCAGGGCAACGAGCAGTACTTC. Translation: CASSISHGQGNEQYF.

V gene TRBV18 combines with J gene TRBJ1-1; D possibly corresponds to TRBD1 (5 bases). The CDR3 is 13 residues long. Germline assignment: CDR1 KGHSH and CDR2 LQKENI. The ends were cut back, 3 bases at V and 5 bases at J, with 10 bases in the middle. The CDR3 is CASSPQGRTEAFF. The CDR3 DNA reads as TGTGCCAGCTCACCGCAGGGTAGGACTGAAGCTTTCTTT.

The chain combines TRBV7-2 with TRBJ1-2; D ambiguous. From germline, CDR1 is SGHTA and CDR2 FQGNSA. V shed 1 base and J shed 5 bases, with 8 bases lying between them. The CDR3 consists of 13 residues. Here the CDR3 reads CASSLGSDYGYTF. The CDR3 nucleotides read TGTGCCAGCAGCTTAGGAAGCGATTATGGCTACACCTTC.

This sequence joins TRBV19 and TRBJ1-4, with TRBD1 matching over 8 bases. Germline V CDR1 and CDR2: LNHDA, SQIVND (reference sequence). The junction had 17 bases not matched to a gene; V was cut back by 6 bases and J by 8 bases. The CDR3 length is 17 residues. The CDR3, as DNA: TGTGCCAGTAGCAAGGACAGGGCGAGAGAGGGGAAAGAAAAACTGTTTTTT. The encoded protein is CASSKDRAREGKEKLFF.

V is TRBV7-2 and J is TRBJ2-5; perhaps TRBD1 as D (5 bases). CDR1 is SGHTA and CDR2 is FQGNSA in the germline V gene. Trimming left V 5 bases short and J 5 bases short, with 21 bases between. This CDR3 is built from 16 residues. The CDR3 is CASSPPGLLRAETQYF. The DNA for the CDR3 is TGTGCCAGCAGCCCTCCAGGGCTCCTTAGGGCGGAGACCCAGTACTTC.

This chain links TRBV6-5 with TRBJ1-4; perhaps TRBD1 as D (6 bases). The V end lost 4 bases, the J end lost 6 bases, and 15 bases lay between the germline ends. The V gene's germline CDR1 is MNHEY and CDR2 SVGAGI. CDR3 length: 15 amino acids. The CDR3 DNA reads as TGTGCCAGCAGTTCCCGGGAGGACAGACATGAAAAACTGTTTTTT. Residues: CASSSREDRHEKLFF.

The chain employs TRBV15 and TRBJ2-3; 11 bases map to TRBD2. Trimming at V came to 4 bases and at J to 6 bases, leaving 6 bases not matched to a gene. Germline V gene sequence: CDR1 LNHNV, CDR2 YYDKDF (reference sequence). The CDR3 runs 15 residues. CDR3 region: CATSTVAGGPDTQYF. The CDR3 coding sequence is TGTGCCACCAGCACCGTAGCGGGAGGGCCCGATACGCAGTATTTT.

This chain links TRBV27 with TRBJ2-1; 8 bases fit TRBD2. Trimming removed 2 bases from V and 7 bases from J; junction bases left unmatched: 7. The CDR3 spans 15 residues. Germline CDR1 is MNHEY and CDR2 is SMNVEV (reference sequence). CDR3 DNA: TGTGCCAGCAGTTTAACGGCTAGCGGGTTGAATGAGCAGTTCTTC. Translated: CASSLTASGLNEQFF.

Turning to this clone: The junction departs from germline at one end; a sequencing error may be responsible. This chain connects TRBV5-1 to TRBJ2-3; perhaps TRBD2 as D (7 bases). This CDR3 spans 15 amino acids. CDR1 SGHRS and CDR2 YFSETQ come from the germline V gene. As DNA, the CDR3 is TGCGCCAGCAGCTCCCAGGGCGGGGGCACAGATGCGCAGTATTTT. Translating gives CASSSQGGGTDAQYF.

The chain joins TRBV4-2 to TRBJ2-7; 8 nucleotides line up with TRBD2. This CDR3 has 14 amino acids. The V gene's germline CDR1 is LGHNA and CDR2 YNFKEQ. Germline trimming cut 2 bases from V and 3 bases from J; bases unmatched to any gene: 3. This chain's CDR3 is CASSQPGTSYEQYF. DNA for the CDR3: TGTGCCAGCAGCCAACCCGGGACTAGCTACGAGCAGTACTTC.

The V and J genes are TRBV28 and TRBJ1-1; 7 nucleotides match TRBD1. CDR1 MDHEN and CDR2 SYDVKM come from the germline V gene. This CDR3 is built from 18 residues. V shed 3 bases and J 1 base; nucleotides not matched to a gene: 14. CDR3 DNA: TGTGCCAGCAGTTTCCCACGGACCCACAGGGGCCGGAACACTGAAGCTTTCTTT. Its translation: CASSFPRTHRGRNTEAFF.

This chain connects TRBV27 to TRBJ1-1; no definite D call. Germline CDR1 is MNHEY and CDR2 is SMNVEV (reference sequence). Trimming took off 7 bases at V and 1 base at J, with 10 bases between the two ends. The CDR3 is made up of 13 amino acids. In DNA, the CDR3 is TGTGCCAGCAACTATCAGAGGAACACTGAAGCTTTCTTT. Residues: CASNYQRNTEAFF.

The V call is TRBV9, the J call TRBJ2-7, with D possibly matching TRBD2 (6 bases). CDR1 is SGDLS and CDR2 is YYNGEE in the germline V gene. The CDR3 is 15 amino acids. V lost 0 bases and J lost 2, with 12 bases in between. This chain's CDR3 is CASSVGGSGTYEQYF. In nucleotides, the CDR3 is TGTGCCAGCAGCGTAGGGGGTAGCGGTACCTACGAGCAGTACTTC.

V usage is TRBV19 and J usage is TRBJ2-7; 7 nucleotides align to TRBD1. With 8 bases clipped from V and 4 bases from J, the junction kept 8 bases outside the gene matches. CDR1 and CDR2 from the germline V gene are LNHDA and SQIVND (reference sequence). The CDR3 consists of 13 residues. The CDR3 region is CASPSTGAYEQYF. CDR3 bases: TGTGCCAGTCCTAGTACAGGGGCGTACGAGCAGTACTTC.

This clone was counted only a few times. This sequence joins TRBV5-1 and TRBJ2-1; D is possibly TRBD2 (5 bases). V was shortened by 0 bases and J by 12 bases, with 13 bases between the two germline ends. The germline gives CDR1 SGHRS, CDR2 YFSETQ. This CDR3 has 13 amino acids. The CDR3 nucleotides read TGCGCCAGCAGCTTGGAAGTGCGCGGAGGGCAGTTCTTC. Protein sequence: CASSLEVRGGQFF.